The subject of this entry is one T cell receptor (beta chain). Ten immunoSEQ deep assay plates were used by the authors to sequence unsorted PBMC DNA. Per the authors' pipeline: For the immunoSEQ data, sequences were junction-only without quality scores, so filtering differed. Profiled with immunoSEQ multiplex PCR; TCRdb holds only in-frame clones, not every one. The V and J calls and the clone size are those of that table, but D and trimming were determined from the DNA. Of roughly 490,000 clones detected, about three quarters appear once; the ten largest clones hold about an eighth. This record belongs to a study of shared clonotypes between healthy human individuals. Trimming cost V 4 bases and J 4 bases, with 13 bases left between them. The CDR3 covers 14 residues. Germline V CDR1 and CDR2: LNHDA, SQIVND (reference sequence).

The chain is built from TRBV19 and TRBJ1-2; possible D gene TRBD1, 5 bases. Input material: PBMCs. The receptor comes from a woman in her 40s in good health. Some clones in this sample may be carry-over from other donors' samples. DNA for the CDR3: TGTGCCAGTAGTACTCGGGGCTCCTCCTATGGCTACACCTTC. Encoded protein: CASSTRGSSYGYTF.